This is a list of T cell receptor beta chains from one sample in a study of T cell responses to AZD1222 COVID-19 vaccine. Profiling relied on immunoSEQ multiplex PCR, and the TCRdb table lists in-frame clones only, not all of them. Among some 180,000 clones listed, 87% were seen once. Sequencing used peripheral blood, obtained 28 days after the second AZD1222 dose. These receptors all stem from an adult who received the AZD1222 COVID-19 vaccine. Each CDR3 is given without its conserved first and last residue. Rows give clone size only sometimes, using once, few, many, or a class for an expanded clone.

j_call	v_call	clone_size	cdr3_aa
TRBJ1-3	TRBV19	.	ASSIDPRQRSGNTIY
TRBJ2-7	TRBV2	.	ATQSGGPYEQY
TRBJ2-1	TRBV7-6	.	ASSLLAGGGNEQF
TRBJ1-6	TRBV6-2/TRBV6-3	.	ASSLTGNSYNSPLH
TRBJ1-5	TRBV30	.	AWARNRDQPQH
TRBJ2-2	TRBV6-2/TRBV6-3	.	ASSPRETGELF
TRBJ1-1	TRBV25-1	.	ASSEYFDGDTEAF
TRBJ1-6	TRBV11-2	.	ASSKGSSYNSPLH
TRBJ2-3	TRBV10-2	.	ASSASGDTQY
TRBJ2-3	TRBV19	.	ASSIRDRGQADTQY
TRBJ1-1	TRBV18	.	ASSPRRGGNTEAF
TRBJ1-4	TRBV27	.	ASSPGRLSGKLF
TRBJ1-3	TRBV18	.	ASSPFLDLSGNTIY
TRBJ1-3	TRBV5-5	.	ASSADGGLGNTIY
TRBJ2-3	TRBV4-1	.	ASSRGTGGDTQY
TRBJ2-5	TRBV6-5	.	ASSQAGGLETQY
TRBJ2-3	TRBV5-1	.	ASSLAGNTQY
TRBJ2-7	TRBV6-5	.	ASSSGTPYEQY
TRBJ1-1	TRBV4-2	.	ASSLPGSRTEAF
TRBJ1-5	TRBV19	.	ATLGRAAGNQPQH
TRBJ1-1	TRBV4-1	few	ASSQTGQGKDF
TRBJ1-5	TRBV9	.	ASSVSPDSNQPQH
TRBJ2-3	TRBV18	.	ASSPRTSGAISPDTQY
TRBJ2-3	TRBV5-1	.	ASSPIIAGGTDTQY
TRBJ2-1	TRBV7-8	.	ASSLENGGHHEQF
TRBJ1-4	TRBV29-1	.	SASRGQVEKLF
TRBJ1-1	TRBV18	.	ASSPRGNTEAF
TRBJ2-2	TRBV3-1/TRBV3-2	.	ASSGLAGGVAGELF
TRBJ1-2	TRBV11-3	.	ASSLEARTRPGGYT